Listed below are T cell receptor beta chains from one sample, sequenced in a study of blood T cell repertoires in COVID-19. This table comes from immunoSEQ multiplex PCR, and its TCRdb copy is limited to in-frame clones, with some not included. This table holds about 70,000 clones, approximately 85% found once. The sequencing input was peripheral blood. The receptors derive from an elderly man with acute or convalescent COVID-19. Each CDR3 is given with its conserved first and last residue. A D gene is named only where the DNA matches it firmly. Expanded clones are given a class, and other clones once, few, many or no size at all.

>TRBV28|NA|NA|15|TRBJ2-3
CASSPTGGEEDTQYF
TGTGCCAGCAGTCCAACAGGGGGGGAGGAAGATACGCAGTATTTT
>TRBV7-2|NA|TRBD2|16|TRBJ2-3
CASSLVGGRAPDTQYF
TGTGCCAGCAGCCTCGTAGGCGGGAGGGCCCCGGATACGCAGTATTTT
>TRBV6-1|NA|TRBD1|16|TRBJ1-1
CASSEPTRTGGLAPFF
TGTGCCAGCAGTGAACCGACTAGGACAGGGGGCTTGGCGCCTTTCTTT
>TRBV4-2|NA|TRBD1|19|TRBJ2-2
CASSQVWEAGTGRIGELFF
TGTGCCAGCAGCCAAGTTTGGGAAGCCGGGACAGGTCGGATCGGGGAGCTGTTTTTT
>TRBV29-1|NA|NA|15|TRBJ2-2
CSVRGERGNTGELFF
TGCAGCGTCAGGGGAGAGCGGGGGAACACCGGGGAGCTGTTTTTT
>TRBV5-1|NA|NA|15|TRBJ2-1
CASSDRTSFSDEQFF
TGCGCCAGCAGCGACCGCACTAGCTTCAGCGATGAGCAGTTCTTC
>TRBV3-1/TRBV3-2|few|NA|16|TRBJ2-2
CASSLRGGADTGELFF
TGTGCCAGCAGCCTACGAGGGGGGGCAGACACCGGGGAGCTGTTTTTT
>TRBV6-2/TRBV6-3|few|NA|14|TRBJ2-1
CASSYITGYNEQFF
TGTGCCAGCAGTTATATTACGGGTTACAATGAGCAGTTCTTC
>TRBV12-3/TRBV12-4|once|TRBD1|13|TRBJ2-2
CASTDRVAGELFF
TGTGCCAGCACCGACAGGGTGGCCGGGGAGCTGTTTTTT
>TRBV5-1|NA|NA|15|TRBJ2-1
CASSLTGGEYNEQFF
TGCGCCAGCAGCTTGACAGGCGGCGAGTACAATGAGCAGTTCTTC
>TRBV5-1|NA|NA|14|TRBJ2-1
CASSTALGGDEQFF
TGCGCCAGCAGCACCGCCCTGGGGGGAGATGAGCAGTTCTTC
>TRBV19|NA|TRBD1|15|TRBJ1-5
CATKGAVDSNQPQHF
TGTGCCACCAAGGGGGCAGTGGATTCCAATCAGCCCCAGCATTTT
>TRBV7-6|once|NA|16|TRBJ2-3
CASSLEASGRTDTQYF
TGTGCCAGCAGCTTAGAGGCTTCAGGCCGCACAGATACGCAGTATTTT
>TRBV28|once|TRBD1|14|TRBJ2-2
CASSLTGRTGELFF
TGTGCCAGCAGTCTGACAGGGAGAACCGGGGAGCTGTTTTTT
>TRBV6-2/TRBV6-3|NA|NA|16|TRBJ2-7
CASSPRRDAGSYEQYF
TGTGCCAGCAGCCCTCGGAGGGACGCAGGTTCCTACGAGCAGTACTTC
>TRBV12-3/TRBV12-4|NA|NA|13|TRBJ1-1
CASSLDGSGRAFF
TGTGCCAGCAGTTTGGATGGGAGTGGGCGAGCTTTCTTT
>TRBV10-1|NA|NA|16|TRBJ2-7
CASSDGGGRSIYEQYF
TGCGCCAGCAGTGATGGGGGGGGCCGTTCTATTTACGAGCAGTACTTC
>TRBV20-1|NA|NA|11|TRBJ1-2
CSANLEGGYTF
TGCAGTGCTAACCTTGAGGGAGGCTACACCTTC
>TRBV9|NA|NA|14|TRBJ2-7
CASSVGGAGGEQYF
TGTGCCAGCAGCGTAGGAGGGGCCGGGGGTGAGCAGTACTTC
>TRBV4-1|NA|NA|17|TRBJ2-3
CASSQVADWITGDTQYF
TGCGCCAGCAGCCAAGTCGCGGACTGGATAACGGGGGATACGCAGTATTTT
>TRBV7-2|NA|NA|14|TRBJ1-2
CASSSLASNYGYTF
TGTGCCAGCAGCTCTCTGGCTTCTAACTATGGCTACACCTTC
>TRBV4-3|NA|TRBD2|16|TRBJ2-2
CASSQDSGGGSGELFF
TGCGCCAGCAGCCAGGATAGCGGGGGCGGGTCCGGGGAGCTGTTTTTT
>TRBV4-3|few|TRBD1|13|TRBJ1-5
CASSQDRGQPQHF
TGCGCCAGCAGCCAAGACAGGGGGCAGCCCCAGCATTTT
>TRBV10-2|NA|TRBD2|12|TRBJ2-7
CATTSGAYEQYF
TGCGCCACGACTAGCGGGGCCTACGAGCAGTACTTC
>TRBV19|few|NA|14|TRBJ1-4
CASSAGRPNEKLFF
TGTGCCAGTAGCGCGGGACGACCTAATGAAAAACTGTTTTTT
>TRBV6-6|NA|NA|13|TRBJ2-1
CASSYPDRPTVFF
TGTGCCAGCAGTTACCCCGACAGACCGACGGTGTTCTTC
>TRBV14|NA|TRBD1|19|TRBJ1-6
CASSQEATGRGHRGSPLHF
TGTGCCAGCAGCCAAGAAGCGACGGGTCGAGGTCACAGGGGTTCACCCCTCCACTTT
>TRBV19|NA|NA|11|TRBJ1-2
CASTNNYGYTF
TGTGCCAGTACCAATAACTATGGCTACACCTTC
>TRBV5-4|NA|TRBD1|16|TRBJ2-3
CASSLVRGLTTDTQYF
TGTGCCAGCAGCTTGGTTAGGGGGCTTACCACAGATACGCAGTATTTT
>TRBV27|NA|TRBD2|17|TRBJ2-7
CASSLSSSGGTANEQYF
TGTGCCAGCAGTTTATCGTCTAGCGGGGGGACCGCCAACGAGCAGTACTTC
>TRBV5-1|NA|NA|13|TRBJ1-4
CASSLNREEKLFF
TGCGCCAGCAGCTTGAACAGGGAAGAAAAACTGTTTTTT
>TRBV6-5|once|TRBD1|14|TRBJ2-7
CASSPGQEIYEQYF
TGTGCCAGCAGCCCGGGACAGGAAATCTACGAGCAGTACTTC
>TRBV4-3|NA|NA|15|TRBJ2-7
CASSAELIKTYEQYF
TGCGCCAGCAGCGCAGAACTAATCAAAACCTACGAGCAGTACTTC
>TRBV5-1|NA|TRBD2|14|TRBJ2-1
CASSLRTRGNEQFF
TGCGCCAGCAGCTTGCGGACTAGGGGCAATGAGCAGTTCTTC
>TRBV6-5|NA|NA|15|TRBJ2-7
CASSYSMTLSYEQYF
TGTGCCAGCAGTTATTCGATGACACTCTCCTACGAGCAGTACTTC
>TRBV5-1|NA|NA|13|TRBJ2-5
CASSLLYQETQYF
TGCGCCAGCAGCTTGTTATACCAAGAGACCCAGTACTTC
>TRBV11-2|NA|TRBD2|15|TRBJ2-1
CASSLSGGSNNEQFF
TGTGCCAGCAGCTTAAGCGGGGGGTCAAACAATGAGCAGTTCTTC
>TRBV5-6|once|NA|15|TRBJ2-5
CASSLPAALQETQYF
TGTGCCAGCAGCTTGCCAGCGGCCCTCCAAGAGACCCAGTACTTC
>TRBV18|NA|NA|15|TRBJ2-1
CASSRAEPFYNEQFF
TGTGCCAGCTCACGCGCGGAACCCTTCTACAATGAGCAGTTCTTC
>TRBV5-1|NA|TRBD1|14|TRBJ1-1
CASSSGTGGTEAFF
TGCGCCAGCAGCTCCGGGACAGGGGGCACTGAAGCTTTCTTT
>TRBV6-2/TRBV6-3|NA|TRBD2|20|TRBJ2-7
CASSFQGGAAREHHSYEQYF
TGTGCCAGCAGTTTTCAGGGAGGGGCCGCCAGGGAGCATCACTCCTACGAGCAGTACTTC
>TRBV23-1|NA|TRBD1|16|TRBJ2-6
CASSQSTGAGANVLTF
TGCGCCAGCAGTCAATCTACAGGGGCTGGGGCCAACGTCCTGACTTTC
>TRBV7-9|NA|TRBD2|16|TRBJ2-1
CASSLATSGGAGEQFF
TGTGCCAGCAGCTTAGCAACTAGCGGGGGGGCGGGTGAGCAGTTCTTC
>TRBV2|NA|TRBD1|15|TRBJ2-1
CASSPDRTSYNEQFF
TGTGCCAGCAGCCCGGACAGGACCTCCTACAATGAGCAGTTCTTC
>TRBV5-5|NA|NA|13|TRBJ1-1
CASSYSGAGEAFF
TGTGCCAGCAGCTATTCAGGGGCAGGTGAAGCTTTCTTT
>TRBV28|NA|TRBD2|14|TRBJ2-7
CASSSGTSGTRQYF
TGTGCCAGCAGCTCCGGGACTAGCGGGACTAGGCAGTACTTC
>TRBV7-3|NA|NA|13|TRBJ2-7
CASSLARSGEQYF
TGTGCCAGCAGCTTAGCTAGGAGTGGCGAGCAGTACTTC
>TRBV4-1|once|NA|16|TRBJ2-3
CASSQNRDSRPDTQYF
TGCGCCAGCAGCCAAAACCGGGACTCCCGCCCAGATACGCAGTATTTT